This T cell receptor beta chain stems from a study of cytomegalovirus exposure and HLA in healthy donors. Profiled with immunoSEQ multiplex PCR; TCRdb holds only in-frame clones, not every one. Here the sample spans 150,000 to 200,000 clones, around four fifths being singletons. There are 14 residues in the CDR3. The V and J ends lost 0 bases and 2 bases respectively, with 8 bases between them. Germline CDR1 and CDR2: SGHRS and YFSETQ. In regard to this clone: What it recognizes is unknown.

Separate from the approximately 670-subject first cohort, the roughly 120-subject validation cohort was the one that the donors belonged to. Whole-study results and caveats: The listing of 160 or so TCR beta chains classed them as cytomegalovirus-associated. The dataset shows that most TCR sequences were rare, while some public TCRs occurred in many donors.

The sequence came from a man aged 25 to 40 in good health and CMV-seropositive. Sequenced input: PBMCs. J is TRBJ2-5 and V is TRBV5-1; possibly TRBD1 for D (5 bases). This CDR3 is CASSLGSGQETQYF. The DNA for the CDR3 is TGCGCCAGCAGCTTGGGGTCAGGGCAAGAGACCCAGTACTTC.